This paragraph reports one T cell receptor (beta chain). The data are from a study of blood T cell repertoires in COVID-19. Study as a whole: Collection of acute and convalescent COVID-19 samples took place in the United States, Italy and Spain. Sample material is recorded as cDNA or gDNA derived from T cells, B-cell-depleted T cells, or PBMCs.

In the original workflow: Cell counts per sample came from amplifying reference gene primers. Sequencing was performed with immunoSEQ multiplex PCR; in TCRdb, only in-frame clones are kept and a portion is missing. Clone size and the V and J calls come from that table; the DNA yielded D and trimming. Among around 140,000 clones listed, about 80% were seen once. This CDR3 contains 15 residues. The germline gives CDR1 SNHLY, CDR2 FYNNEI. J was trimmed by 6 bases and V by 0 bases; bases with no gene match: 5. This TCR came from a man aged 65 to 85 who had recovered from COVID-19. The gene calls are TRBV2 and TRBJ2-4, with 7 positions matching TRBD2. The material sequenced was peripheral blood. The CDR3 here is CASSEAALAINIQYF. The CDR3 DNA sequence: TGTGCCAGCAGTGAAGCTGCACTAGCGATAAACATTCAGTACTTC.